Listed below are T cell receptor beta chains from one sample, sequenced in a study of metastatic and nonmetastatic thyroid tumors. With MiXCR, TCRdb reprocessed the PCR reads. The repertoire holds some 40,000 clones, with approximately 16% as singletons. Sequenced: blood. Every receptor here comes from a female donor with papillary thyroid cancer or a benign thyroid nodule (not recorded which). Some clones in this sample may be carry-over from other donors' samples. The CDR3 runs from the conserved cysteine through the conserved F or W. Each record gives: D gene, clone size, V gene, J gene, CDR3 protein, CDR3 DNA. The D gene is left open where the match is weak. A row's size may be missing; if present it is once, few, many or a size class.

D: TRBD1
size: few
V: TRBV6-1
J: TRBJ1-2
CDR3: CASVKEQGVINYGYTF
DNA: TGTGCCAGCGTAAAAGAGCAGGGGGTTATTAACTATGGCTACACCTTC

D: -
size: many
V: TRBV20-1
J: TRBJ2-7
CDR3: CSAVEDTNEQYF
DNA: TGCAGTGCTGTAGAGGACACCAACGAGCAGTACTTC

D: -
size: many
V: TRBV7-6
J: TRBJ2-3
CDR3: CASSSLPTDTQYF
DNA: TGTGCCAGCAGCTCGCTCCCCACAGATACGCAGTATTTT

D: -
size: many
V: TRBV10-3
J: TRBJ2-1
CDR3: CAISESERPYNEQFF
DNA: TGTGCCATCAGTGAGTCCGAGCGGCCCTACAATGAGCAGTTCTTC

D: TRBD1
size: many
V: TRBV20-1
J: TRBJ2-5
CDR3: CSATSPRTGGQETQYF
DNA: TGCAGTGCCACGTCGCCGAGGACAGGGGGCCAAGAGACCCAGTACTTC

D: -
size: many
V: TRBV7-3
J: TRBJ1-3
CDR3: CASSFGADGNTIYF
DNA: TGTGCCAGCAGCTTTGGGGCGGACGGAAACACCATATATTTT

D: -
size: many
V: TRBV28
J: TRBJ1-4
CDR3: CASSGGGVTNEKLFF
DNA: TGTGCCAGCAGTGGGGGGGGCGTCACTAATGAAAAACTGTTTTTT

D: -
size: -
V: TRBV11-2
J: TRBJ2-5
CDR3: CASSWGAGRGETQYF
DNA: TGTGCCAGCAGCTGGGGGGCGGGCCGGGGTGAGACCCAGTACTTC

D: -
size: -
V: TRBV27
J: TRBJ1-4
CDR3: CASSSGVGEKLFF
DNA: TGTGCCAGCAGTTCTGGGGTAGGAGAAAAACTGTTTTTT

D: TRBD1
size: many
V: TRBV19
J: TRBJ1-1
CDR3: CATKTGFSISNTEAFF
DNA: TGTGCCACTAAGACAGGGTTTTCGATTTCGAACACTGAAGCTTTCTTT

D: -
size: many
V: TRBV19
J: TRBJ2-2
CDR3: CASSIPRVGELFF
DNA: TGTGCCAGTAGTATTCCCAGGGTGGGGGAGCTGTTTTTT

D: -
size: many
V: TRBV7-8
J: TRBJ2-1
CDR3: CASSLTTISNNEQFF
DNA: TGTGCCAGCAGCTTGACAACGATCTCCAACAATGAGCAGTTCTTC

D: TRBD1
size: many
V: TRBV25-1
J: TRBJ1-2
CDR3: CASSSTGTGGYGYTF
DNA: TGTGCCAGCAGTTCTACCGGGACAGGGGGCTATGGCTACACCTTC

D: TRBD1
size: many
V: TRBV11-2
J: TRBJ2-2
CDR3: CASSRRDRGNTGELFF
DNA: TGTGCCAGCAGCCGCCGGGACAGGGGTAACACCGGGGAGCTGTTTTTT

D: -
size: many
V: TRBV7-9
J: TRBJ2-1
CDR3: CASSLMVAEVRNNEQFF
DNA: TGTGCCAGCAGCTTAATGGTAGCTGAGGTCAGAAACAATGAGCAGTTCTTC

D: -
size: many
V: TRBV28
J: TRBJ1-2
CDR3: CASRIAPGGYTF
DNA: TGTGCCAGCAGGATTGCGCCCGGAGGCTACACCTTC

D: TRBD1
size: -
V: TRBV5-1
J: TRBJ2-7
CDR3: CASSKAGQGGLYEQYF
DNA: TGCGCCAGCAGCAAGGCGGGACAGGGGGGCCTCTACGAGCAGTACTTC

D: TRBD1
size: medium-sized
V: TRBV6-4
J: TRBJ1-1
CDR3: CASSPDRVYTEAFF
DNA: TGTGCCAGCAGTCCGGACAGGGTATACACTGAAGCTTTCTTT

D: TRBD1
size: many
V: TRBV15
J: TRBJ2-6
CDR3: CATSWGGDSSGANVLTF
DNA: TGTGCCACCAGCTGGGGTGGGGACAGCTCTGGGGCCAACGTCCTGACTTTC

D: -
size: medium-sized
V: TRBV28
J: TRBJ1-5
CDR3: CASSLTGIQPQHF
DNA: TGTGCCAGCAGTTTAACTGGGATCCAGCCCCAGCATTTT

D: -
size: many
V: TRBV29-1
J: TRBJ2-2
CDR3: CSVGGAFMTGELFF
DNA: TGCAGCGTTGGGGGGGCCTTTATGACCGGGGAGCTGTTTTTT

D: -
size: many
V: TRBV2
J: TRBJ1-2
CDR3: CASSPRQVNYGYTF
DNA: TGTGCCAGCAGTCCCCGGCAGGTAAACTATGGCTACACCTTC

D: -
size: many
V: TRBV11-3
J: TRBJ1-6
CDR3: CASSTDGGSPLHF
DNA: TGTGCCAGCAGCACCGACGGGGGCTCACCCCTCCACTTT

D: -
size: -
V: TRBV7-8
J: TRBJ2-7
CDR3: CASSQCGVQYF
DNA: TGTGCCAGCAGCCAGTGCGGGGTGCAGTACTTC

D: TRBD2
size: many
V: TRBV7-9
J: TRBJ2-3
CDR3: CASSLAGGRAGADTQYF
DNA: TGTGCCAGCAGCTTAGCGGGCGGGAGGGCCGGGGCAGATACGCAGTATTTT

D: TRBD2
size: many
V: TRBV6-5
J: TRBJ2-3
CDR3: CASSYTSGVDYTDTQYF
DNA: TGTGCCAGCAGTTACACTAGCGGGGTAGATTACACAGATACGCAGTATTTT

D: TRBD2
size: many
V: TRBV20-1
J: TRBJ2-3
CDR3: CSARDVWLAGGRADTQYF
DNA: TGCAGTGCTAGAGATGTATGGCTAGCGGGGGGCAGGGCAGATACGCAGTATTTT

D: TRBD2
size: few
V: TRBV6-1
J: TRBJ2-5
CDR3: CARSSGLETWETQYF
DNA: TGTGCCAGAAGTAGCGGACTAGAGACGTGGGAGACCCAGTACTTC

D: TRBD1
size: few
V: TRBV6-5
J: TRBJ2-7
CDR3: CASSYDRGLEQYF
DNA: TGTGCCAGCAGTTACGACAGGGGGCTTGAGCAGTACTTC

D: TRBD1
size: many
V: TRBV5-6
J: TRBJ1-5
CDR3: CASSSGGGQPQHF
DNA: TGTGCCAGCAGCTCAGGGGGAGGGCAGCCCCAGCATTTT

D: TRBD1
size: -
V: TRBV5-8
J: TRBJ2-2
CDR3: CASSLGQGWNTGELFF
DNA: TGTGCCAGCAGCTTGGGACAGGGTTGGAACACCGGGGAGCTGTTTTTT

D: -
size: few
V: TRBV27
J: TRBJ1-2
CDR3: CASSQSTIWGSYTF
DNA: TGTGCCAGCAGCCAGTCCACCATTTGGGGGAGCTACACATTC

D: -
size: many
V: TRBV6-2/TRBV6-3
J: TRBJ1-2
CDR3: CASSSILLTGYTF
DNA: TGTGCCAGCAGCTCCATCCTATTAACTGGCTACACCTTC